A selection of T cell receptor beta chains follows, all from one sample in a study of blood T cell repertoires in COVID-19. Sequencing used immunoSEQ multiplex PCR; TCRdb keeps in-frame clones, though not all of them. This sample yields roughly 130,000 clones, of which less than 90% are seen a single time; around 12% belongs to the top ten. Material: peripheral blood. The receptor source for this set is a woman in her 30s who had recovered from COVID-19. Each CDR3 is given with its conserved first and last residue. A D gene is named only where the DNA matches it firmly. Part of the rows lack a size; the others show once, few, many or a class for expanded clones.

size	V	D	J	CDR3	DNA
-	TRBV11-2	TRBD1	TRBJ1-5	CASSRDRLNQPQHF	TGTGCCAGCAGCCGGGACAGGTTGAATCAGCCCCAGCATTTT
-	TRBV5-1	-	TRBJ2-6	CASSLSGANVLTF	TGCGCCAGCAGCCTTTCCGGGGCCAACGTCCTGACTTTC
-	TRBV12-5	-	TRBJ2-1	CASGLFGNEQFF	TGTGCTAGTGGTTTATTCGGGAATGAGCAGTTCTTC
-	TRBV19	-	TRBJ1-2	CASSIGGLGYTF	TGTGCCAGTAGTATAGGGGGCCTTGGCTACACCTTC
-	TRBV5-5	-	TRBJ1-4	CASSYGTGRNEKLFF	TGTGCCAGCAGCTACGGGACTGGTAGAAATGAAAAACTGTTTTTT
-	TRBV29-1	-	TRBJ2-3	CSVDQGADTQYF	TGCAGCGTTGATCAGGGCGCAGATACGCAGTATTTT
-	TRBV27	-	TRBJ2-7	CASSLYPAVRSEQYF	TGTGCCAGCAGTTTATATCCCGCGGTCCGATCCGAGCAGTACTTC
once	TRBV5-1	-	TRBJ1-2	CASSFQGYGYTF	TGCGCCAGCAGCTTTCAGGGTTATGGCTACACCTTC
few	TRBV6-1	TRBD1	TRBJ1-3	CASSERAGGFGNTIYF	TGTGCCAGCAGTGAAAGGGCAGGGGGCTTTGGAAACACCATATATTTT
once	TRBV30	-	TRBJ1-1	CAWRDKNTEAFF	TGTGCCTGGAGAGACAAGAACACTGAAGCTTTCTTT
-	TRBV19	-	TRBJ1-6	CASSGRQVADGPLHF	TGTGCCAGTAGTGGCAGACAGGTCGCCGACGGACCCCTCCACTTT
medium-sized	TRBV5-1	-	TRBJ1-6	CASSLGTALGSTPLHF	TGCGCCAGCAGCTTGGGGACAGCGCTTGGGTCGACACCCCTCCACTTT
-	TRBV19	TRBD1	TRBJ1-4	CASSPPTGKEEKLFF	TGTGCCAGTAGTCCCCCGACAGGGAAGGAGGAAAAACTGTTTTTT
-	TRBV10-3	TRBD2	TRBJ2-7	CAISESSAGATYEQYF	TGTGCCATCAGTGAGTCGTCAGCGGGAGCGACCTACGAGCAGTACTTC